The 20 T cell receptor beta chains below come from one sample, sequenced in a study of CD8+CD57+ T cells in acquired aplastic anemia. The template used for profiling TCR beta VDJ and CDR3 was genomic DNA. TCRdb analysed the reads with MiXCR anew, one entry per CDR3 protein. The data contain roughly 200,000 distinct CDR3 sequences, over 55% of them seen just once; the ten biggest clones take up less than 30%. Material: sorted CD4+, CD8+, or CD8+CD57+ T cells (not recorded which) from PBMCs. The receptors were sampled from a human donor in good health.

CDR3: CASRPGQGMGEQYF. The CDR3 DNA sequence: TGTGCCAGCAGGCCCGGACAGGGGATGGGCGAGCAGTACTTC. The J gene is TRBJ2-7, the V gene TRBV9, with 9 bases matching TRBD1. CDR1 is SGDLS, CDR2 YYNGEE, per germline. This CDR3 region has 14 residues. Trimming took 5 bases from V and 6 from J; bases not matched to a gene: 9. Drawing the rest from reference TRBV9 and TRBJ2-7, the complete variable domain is DSGVTQTPKHLITATGQRVTLRCSPRSGDLSVYWYQQSLDQGLQFLIQYYNGEERAKGNILERFSAQQFPDLHSELNLSSLELGDSALYFCASRPGQGMGEQYFGPGTRLTVT.

V gene TRBV29-1 combines with J gene TRBJ1-5; D possibly corresponds to TRBD1 (5 bases). V lost 5 bases and J 0 bases, leaving 17 bases between the germline ends. The CDR3 extends over 16 amino acids. Germline CDR1 is SQVTM and CDR2 is ANQGSEA. CDR3 region: CSVQEGNPYSNQPQHF. CDR3 sequence (DNA): TGCAGCGTTCAGGAGGGGAACCCTTATAGCAATCAGCCCCAGCATTTT. Variable domain in full (rest from reference TRBV29-1 and TRBJ1-5): SAVISQKPSRDICQRGTSLTIQCQVDSQVTMMFWYRQQPGQSLTLIATANQGSEATYESGFVIDKFPISRPNLTFSTLTVSNMSPEDSSIYLCSVQEGNPYSNQPQHFGDGTRLSIL.

Regarding this clonotype: The junction does not match germline at one end; this may be a read error. V is TRBV15 and J is TRBJ2-6; 8 bases line up with TRBD1. The CDR3 totals 16 residues. Per the germline V gene, CDR1 is LNHNV and CDR2 is YYDKDF (reference sequence). The CDR3 sequence is CATSIIDRGPATTEAF. The CDR3 bases are TGTGCCACCAGCATCATCGACAGGGGCCCAGCGACGACTGAAGCTTTC.

This clonotype was seen repeatedly, ten times or more. The chain employs TRBV7-2 and TRBJ2-3; D not certain. Germline V gene lookup returns CDR1 SGHTA and CDR2 FQGNSA. The germline V and J ends were trimmed by 3 bases and 0 bases, with 7 bases remaining between them. The CDR3 has 14 amino acids. The CDR3 sequence: CASSFGFSTDTQYF. Written as DNA, the CDR3 is TGTGCCAGCAGCTTCGGGTTTAGCACAGATACGCAGTATTTT. The whole variable domain, remainder taken from reference TRBV7-2 and TRBJ2-3, is GAGVSQSPSNKVTEKGKDVELRCDPISGHTALYWYRQSLGQGLEFLIYFQGNSAPDKSGLPSDRFSAERTGGSVSTLTIQRTQQEDSAVYLCASSFGFSTDTQYFGPGTRLTVL.

The V call is TRBV6-4, the J call TRBJ2-7, with 9 nucleotides matching TRBD2. The CDR3 is made up of 16 amino acids. Germline CDR1 MRHNA, CDR2 SNTAGT. V lost 3 bases, J lost 2 bases, and 8 bases stayed unmatched. CDR3 sequence reads: CASSDLGASGTYEQYF. The CDR3 DNA follows: TGTGCCAGCAGTGATCTCGGGGCTAGCGGGACCTACGAGCAGTACTTC.

This clonotype appeared a few times. The chain joins TRBV7-9 to TRBJ2-6; unclear D gene. V was pared by 6 bases and J by 0 bases, with 3 bases between. CDR3 length: 13 residues. Per germline, CDR1 SEHNR and CDR2 FQNEAQ (reference sequence). In nucleotides, the CDR3 is TGTGCCAGCAGGCCCTCTGGGGCCAACGTCCTGACTTTC. Its protein product is CASRPSGANVLTF.

This chain uses TRBV7-2 with TRBJ2-5, with D maybe TRBD2 (7 bases). The CDR3 is 11 residues long. Trimming cost V 2 bases and J 10 bases, with 8 bases left between them. CDR1 SGHTA and CDR2 FQGNSA come from the germline V gene. The CDR3 coding sequence is TGTGCCAGCAGCTTAAGGGGGGGCCAGTACTTC. Amino acids: CASSLRGGQYF.

The rearrangement joins TRBV24-1 to TRBJ2-3, with 7 bases matching TRBD2. Germline values: CDR1 KGHDR, CDR2 SFDVKD. The CDR3 has 15 amino acids. Germline trimming cut 2 bases from V and 2 bases from J; bases unmatched to any gene: 3. For the CDR3, the DNA is TGTGCCACCAGTGATTCTAGCGGCTACACAGATACGCAGTATTTT. Protein sequence: CATSDSSGYTDTQYF.

V gene TRBV9 combines with J gene TRBJ2-5; 7 nucleotides align to TRBD2. This CDR3 region has 14 residues. V gave up 3 bases and J gave up 0 bases; unmatched junction bases: 2. The germline gives CDR1 SGDLS, CDR2 YYNGEE. In nucleotides, the CDR3 is TGTGCCAGCAGCGGTAGCGGGCACCAAGAGACCCAGTACTTC. Translation gives CASSGSGHQETQYF.

This clonotype was picked up a small number of times. The rearrangement links TRBV7-9 to TRBJ2-7; the D gene is possibly TRBD1 (6 bases). Germline V gene lookup returns CDR1 SEHNR and CDR2 FQNEAQ (reference sequence). The CDR3 contains 14 residues. V lost 5 bases and J lost 5, with 16 bases in between. CDR3 sequence: CASSANQGSNEQYF. The CDR3, as DNA: TGTGCCAGCAGCGCAAACCAGGGGTCCAACGAGCAGTACTTC.

This chain joins TRBV11-2 and TRBJ2-2; D remains unclear. Germline-derived CDR1 and CDR2 are SGHAT and FQNNGV. This CDR3 contains 11 residues. The V end was cut by 5 bases, the J end by 13 bases, with 11 bases between. CDR3 amino acids: CASSNTMGLFF. The CDR3 DNA follows: TGTGCCAGCAGCAACACTATGGGGCTGTTTTTT.

The gene calls are TRBV19 and TRBJ2-5, with D hard to call. Germline values: CDR1 LNHDA, CDR2 SQIVND (reference sequence). V was pared by 9 bases and J by 2 bases, with 16 bases between. CDR3 length equals 14 residues. This chain's CDR3 is CASRYGPQQETQYF. CDR3 DNA: TGTGCCAGCCGGTACGGTCCCCAGCAAGAGACCCAGTACTTC.

This clonotype was recorded many times. The rearrangement links TRBV9 to TRBJ1-1, with D possibly matching TRBD1 (6 bases). V gave up 4 bases and J gave up 4 bases, with 17 bases separating them. Germline V gene data show CDR1 as SGDLS and CDR2 as YYNGEE. There are 15 residues in the CDR3. The CDR3 here is CASSPEGGWGTEAFF. The CDR3 coding sequence is TGTGCCAGCAGCCCCGAGGGGGGCTGGGGCACTGAAGCTTTCTTT.

This clonotype was found once. This chain connects TRBV6-2 or TRBV6-3 to TRBJ1-1; D is perhaps TRBD1 (5 bases). The CDR3 runs to 15 residues. Germline loops: CDR1 MNHEY, CDR2 SVGEGT. The V gene lost 5 bases and the J gene lost 4 bases, with 17 bases spanning the gap. The CDR3 DNA reads as TGTGCCAGCAGTAGCCGAGGGGAGGGGCCCACTGAAGCTTTCTTT. This codes for CASSSRGEGPTEAFF.

This chain connects TRBV2 to TRBJ1-5; TRBD1 might be the D (6 bases). CDR1 and CDR2 (germline): SNHLY, FYNNEI. Deletions cut 2 bases from V and 2 bases from J, with 10 bases between. The CDR3 is made up of 15 amino acids. Here the CDR3 DNA reads TGTGCCAGCAGTGAAACCTACAGGGGCAATCAGCCCCAGCATTTT. Its protein is CASSETYRGNQPQHF.

This sequence joins TRBV7-2 and TRBJ2-7, with 7 bases lining up with TRBD1. The CDR3 runs to 15 residues. CDR1 is SGHTA, CDR2 FQGNSA, per germline. Trimming at V came to 1 base and at J to 3 bases, leaving 6 bases not matched to a gene. The DNA of the CDR3 is TGTGCCAGCAGCTTAGTGATAGGGGGCATCTACGAGCAGTACTTC. Translation: CASSLVIGGIYEQYF.

The chain employs TRBV24-1 and TRBJ2-3; D unclear. V dropped 3 bases and J dropped 2 bases, with 8 bases sitting between them. The CDR3 extends over 14 amino acids. CDR1 and CDR2 (germline): KGHDR, SFDVKD. CDR3 DNA: TGTGCCACCAGTGATCAACCGGTCACAGATACGCAGTATTTT. This codes for CATSDQPVTDTQYF.

The rearrangement uses TRBV7-8 and TRBJ2-2; perhaps TRBD1 as D (5 bases). CDR3 size: 13 residues. Trimming left V 5 bases short and J 5 bases short, with 9 bases between. Germline V gene lookup returns CDR1 SGHVS and CDR2 FQNEAQ. The CDR3 reads CASSHDRTGELFF. The CDR3 DNA is TGTGCCAGCAGCCACGACAGAACCGGGGAGCTGTTTTTT.

The chain has TRBV7-9 and TRBJ2-7; 10 positions agree with TRBD2. The CDR3 extends over 15 amino acids. Per the germline V gene, CDR1 is SEHNR and CDR2 is FQNEAQ (reference sequence). V shed 3 bases and J 1 base; nucleotides not matched to a gene: 3. The CDR3 DNA sequence: TGTGCCAGCAGCTTGGGACTAGCGAGGTCCTACGAGCAGTACTTC. Translating gives CASSLGLARSYEQYF.

Regarding this clonotype: Its ends do not fully match the called genes, so a read error is possible. The chain uses TRBV7-2 and TRBJ2-7; D may be TRBD2 (6 bases). This CDR3 spans 14 amino acids. From germline, CDR1 is SGHTA and CDR2 FQGNSA. The CDR3 nucleotides read TGTGCCAGCTTCCACAGGAGGGGTGGGGGTGAGCGGTACTTC. Protein product: CASFHRRGGGERYF.